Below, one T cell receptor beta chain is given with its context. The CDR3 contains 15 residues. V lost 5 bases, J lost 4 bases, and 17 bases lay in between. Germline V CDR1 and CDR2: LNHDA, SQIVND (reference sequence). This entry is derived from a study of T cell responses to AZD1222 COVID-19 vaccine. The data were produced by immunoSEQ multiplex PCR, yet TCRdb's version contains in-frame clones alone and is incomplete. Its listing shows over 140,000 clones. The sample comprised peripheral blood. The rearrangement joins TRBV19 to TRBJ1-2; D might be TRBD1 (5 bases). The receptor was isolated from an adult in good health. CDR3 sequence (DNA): TGTGCCAGTAGTGCGCAAACAGGATTTTCCTATGGCTACACCTTC. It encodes CASSAQTGFSYGYTF.